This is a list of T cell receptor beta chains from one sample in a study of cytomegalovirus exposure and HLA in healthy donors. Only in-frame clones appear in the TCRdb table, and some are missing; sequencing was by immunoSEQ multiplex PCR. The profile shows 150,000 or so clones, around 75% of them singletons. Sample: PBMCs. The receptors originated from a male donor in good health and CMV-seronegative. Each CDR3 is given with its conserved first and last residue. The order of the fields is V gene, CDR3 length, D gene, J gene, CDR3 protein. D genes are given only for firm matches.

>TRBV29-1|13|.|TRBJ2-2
CSVGTANTGELFF
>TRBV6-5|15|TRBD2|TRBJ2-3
CASSRLAGGLNTQYF
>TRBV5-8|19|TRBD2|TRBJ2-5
CASSLVLLAGALRGETQYF
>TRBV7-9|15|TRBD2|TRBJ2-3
CASSPASGGAFTQYF
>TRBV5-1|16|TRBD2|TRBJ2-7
CASSLGSAGGFNEQYF
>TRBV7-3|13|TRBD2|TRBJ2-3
CASSGGGADTQYF
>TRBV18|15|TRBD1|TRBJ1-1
CASSLIQGQIAEAFF
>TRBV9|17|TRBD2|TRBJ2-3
CASSFTSGRTFTDTQYF
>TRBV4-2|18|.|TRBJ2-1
CASSQAPAGVSSYNEQFF
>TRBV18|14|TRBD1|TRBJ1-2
CASSPLGQGYGYTF
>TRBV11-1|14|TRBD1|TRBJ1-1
CASSRGQGRPEAFF
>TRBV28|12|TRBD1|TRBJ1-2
CASGTVFYGYTF
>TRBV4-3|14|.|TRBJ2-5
CASSQDVAGETQYF
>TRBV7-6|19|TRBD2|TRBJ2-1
CASSGGLGGVVGSYNEQFF
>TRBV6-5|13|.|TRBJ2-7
CASSSDTFGEQYF
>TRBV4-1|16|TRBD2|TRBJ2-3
CASSQLGLADTDTQYF
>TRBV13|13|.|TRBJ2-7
CASSLEQGYEQYF
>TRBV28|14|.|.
CASSWGRAAYEQYF
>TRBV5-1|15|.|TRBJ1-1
CASSPSWGDSTEAFF
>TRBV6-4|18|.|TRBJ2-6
CASSDGPTGLAGANVLTF
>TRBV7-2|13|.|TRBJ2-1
CASSSQGYNEQFF
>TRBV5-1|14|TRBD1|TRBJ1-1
CASSGDSLNTEAFF
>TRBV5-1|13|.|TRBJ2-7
CASSFFGEGEQYF
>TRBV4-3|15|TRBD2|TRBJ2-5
CASSQILAGVETQYF
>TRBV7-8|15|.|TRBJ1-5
CASSPTDLNNQPQHF
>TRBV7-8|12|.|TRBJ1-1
CASSLGGIEAFF
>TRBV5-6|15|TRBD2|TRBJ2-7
CASSRGSGGTYEQYF
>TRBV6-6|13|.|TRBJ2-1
CASSLESYNEQFF
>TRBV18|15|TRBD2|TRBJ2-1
CASSPLAGGEAEQFF
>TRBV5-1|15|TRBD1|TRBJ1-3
CASSWDSTAGNTIYF
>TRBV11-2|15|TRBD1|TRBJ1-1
CASSLVRGPGTEAFF
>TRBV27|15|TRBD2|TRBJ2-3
CASSFRRGGTDTQYF
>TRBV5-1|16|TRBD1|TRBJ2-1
CASSLGRDSSYNEQFF
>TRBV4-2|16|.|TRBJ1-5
CASSQAGGQDNQPQHF
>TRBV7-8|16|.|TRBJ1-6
CASSLKTGSYNSPLHF
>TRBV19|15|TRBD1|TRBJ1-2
CASSFRDRDLYGYTF
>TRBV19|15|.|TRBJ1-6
CASSIVWGDNSPLHF
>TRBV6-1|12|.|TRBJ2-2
CAGSSDTGELFF
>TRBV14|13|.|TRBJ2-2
CASSHYNTGELFF